Each of the 20 T cell receptor beta chains below was sequenced from the same sample in a study of blood T cell repertoires in COVID-19. Data came from immunoSEQ multiplex PCR; TCRdb stores just in-frame clones and leaves some out. The data contain some 120,000 clones, about two thirds of them seen just once; the ten biggest clones take up 0.65% to 0.95%. The source material was peripheral blood. These TCRs come from a human donor with acute or convalescent COVID-19. The donor label of this sample is uncertain.

The chain carries TRBV5-1 and TRBJ2-3; 7 bases match TRBD1. V was clipped by 4 bases and J by 5 bases; unmatched bases: 7. Per germline, CDR1 SGHRS and CDR2 YFSETQ. The CDR3 runs 14 residues. The CDR3 spells CASSPGQVQDTQYF. CDR3 coding DNA: TGCGCCAGCAGCCCAGGACAGGTTCAAGATACGCAGTATTTT.

The table lists this clone with a few counts. V usage is TRBV6-6 and J usage is TRBJ2-7, with 7 positions matching TRBD1. The CDR3 spans 13 residues. Germline values: CDR1 MNHNY, CDR2 SVGAGI (reference sequence). Losses at the gene ends were 6 bases for V and 8 bases for J; bases not matched to a gene: 10. The CDR3 here is CASREQGKLQQYF. The CDR3 DNA sequence: TGTGCCAGCAGAGAACAGGGGAAGCTTCAGCAGTACTTC.

V is TRBV11-2 and J is TRBJ1-2, with D uncertain. The V end was cut by 3 bases, the J end by 2 bases, with 16 bases between. Per the germline V gene, CDR1 is SGHAT and CDR2 is FQNNGV. The CDR3 is 16 amino acids. CDR3 coding DNA: TGTGCCAGCAGCTTTAGGACTGCAGGTACGAACTATGGCTACACCTTC. This encodes CASSFRTAGTNYGYTF.

This clone was recorded once. The chain joins TRBV11-2 to TRBJ1-1; unclear D gene. Germline CDR1 and CDR2: SGHAT and FQNNGV. The V end was cut by 1 base, the J end by 2 bases, with 5 bases between. The CDR3 has 13 residues. CDR3 nucleotides: TGTGCCAGCAGCTTAGGCGTAAACACTGAAGCTTTCTTT. It specifies CASSLGVNTEAFF.

This clone was counted between two and nine times. The V and J genes are TRBV28 and TRBJ1-5, with no clear D. Germline V gene sequence: CDR1 MDHEN, CDR2 SYDVKM. V was trimmed by 5 bases and J by 8 bases, leaving 19 bases between them. The CDR3 is made up of 15 amino acids. As DNA, the CDR3 is TGTGCCAGCAGTCCGCGATTTGAGGGCCAGAAGCCCCAGCATTTT. This sequence encodes CASSPRFEGQKPQHF.

CDR3 nucleotide sequence: TGTGCCAGTGGACAGAGCAATCAGCCCCAGCATTTT. Residues: CASGQSNQPQHF. V is TRBV19 and J is TRBJ1-5; tentative D call: TRBD1 (6 bases). The V end was cut by 8 bases, the J end by 1 base, with 6 bases between. This CDR3 contains 12 residues. Germline lookup yields CDR1 LNHDA and CDR2 SQIVND (reference sequence).

A few counts support this clone. One end of the junction is discordant with germline, which a read error may explain. This chain uses TRBV7-8 with TRBJ1-2, with no clear D. Per the germline V gene, CDR1 is SGHVS and CDR2 is FQNEAQ. The CDR3 is 16 residues long. The CDR3 coding sequence is TGTGCCAGCAGCCTAGCTGGTGGGGAGTTCAACTATGGCTACACCTTC. Its protein product is CASSLAGGEFNYGYTF.

The V gene is TRBV12-3 or TRBV12-4, the J gene TRBJ1-5; no reliable D call. The CDR3 consists of 13 residues. V was cut by 7 bases and J by 9 bases, with 16 bases left in between. The CDR3 DNA reads TGTGCCAGCACCCAGCTCTTGGGAGGGCCCCAGCATTTT. Translated, it gives CASTQLLGGPQHF.

J is TRBJ1-4 and V is TRBV6-5; TRBD1 matches at 10 bases. Unmatched junction bases numbered 9, after V lost 5 bases and J lost 12 bases. Germline V gene data show CDR1 as MNHEY and CDR2 as SVGAGI. This CDR3 spans 14 amino acids. The CDR3 spells CASSTRQGARELFF. The CDR3 DNA follows: TGTGCCAGCAGTACCCGACAGGGGGCGCGGGAACTGTTTTTT.

V usage is TRBV29-1 and J usage is TRBJ2-7; tentatively, D is TRBD1 (6 bases). The CDR3 sequence is 13 residues long. CDR1 SQVTM and CDR2 ANQGSEA come from the germline V gene. V shed 0 bases and J shed 5 bases, with 11 bases lying between them. The DNA of the CDR3 is TGCAGCGTTGAAGACAGGGGAAGAAACGAGCAGTACTTC. Translation gives CSVEDRGRNEQYF.

The chain has TRBV7-9 and TRBJ2-1, with D uncertain. Germline V CDR1 and CDR2: SEHNR, FQNEAQ (reference sequence). The CDR3 is 11 amino acids. Trimming pared 9 bases from V and 4 bases from J, leaving 7 bases between. CDR3 nucleotides: TGTGCCAGTGGCCTTTACAATGAGCAGTTCTTC. This sequence encodes CASGLYNEQFF.

The rearrangement joins TRBV7-2 to TRBJ2-5; 7 positions agree with TRBD2. With 4 bases clipped from V and 5 bases from J, the junction kept 7 bases outside the gene matches. CDR3 length equals 14 residues. Germline V gene lookup returns CDR1 SGHTA and CDR2 FQGNSA. CDR3 nucleotides: TGTGCCAGCAGCTATTCTAGCGGAGGTGAGACCCAGTACTTC. The encoded protein is CASSYSSGGETQYF.

The chain couples TRBV3-1 (or the pseudogene TRBV3-2) to TRBJ1-6; 8 bases are a match to TRBD1. This CDR3 has 17 residues. The germline gives CDR1 LGHDT, CDR2 YNNKEL (reference sequence). V shed 4 bases, J shed 8 bases, and the junction held 13 bases outside the gene matches. CDR3 in DNA: TGTGCCAGCAGCCTGACTGCAGGGGGCTTTGGTGATTCACCCCTCCACTTT. It yields the protein CASSLTAGGFGDSPLHF.

This chain uses TRBV18 with TRBJ2-2; no definite D call. Germline CDR1 is KGHSH and CDR2 is LQKENI. Trimming left V 4 bases short and J 0 bases short, with 6 bases between. This CDR3 has 14 amino acids. The CDR3 DNA is TGTGCCAGCTCACGAGCCCCGAACACCGGGGAGCTGTTTTTT. Its translation: CASSRAPNTGELFF. The full variable domain, rest sourced from reference TRBV18 and TRBJ2-2, is NAGVMQNPRHLVRRRGQEARLRCSPMKGHSHVYWYRQLPEEGLKFMVYLQKENIIDESGMPKERFSAEFPKEGPSILRIQQVVRGDSAAYFCASSRAPNTGELFFGEGSRLTVL.

The CDR3 bases are TGTGCCAGCAGCTTGGCGGGGGACTCCTACAATGAGCAGTTCTTC. The encoded protein is CASSLAGDSYNEQFF. V is TRBV5-5 and J is TRBJ2-1; D perhaps matches TRBD2 (6 bases). The V gene's germline CDR1 is SGHKS and CDR2 YYEKEE (reference sequence). The ends were cut back, 0 bases at V and 0 bases at J, with 7 bases in the middle. The CDR3 has 15 residues.

The chain couples TRBV2 to TRBJ1-6; maybe TRBD1 (5 bases). The V end lost 4 bases, the J end lost 5 bases, and 12 bases lay between the germline ends. In germline, CDR1 is SNHLY, CDR2 FYNNEI. This CDR3 region has 15 residues. This chain's CDR3 is CASSVGRTHNSPLHF. DNA of the CDR3: TGTGCCAGCAGTGTGGGGAGGACACATAATTCACCCCTCCACTTT.

The chain joins TRBV24-1 to TRBJ1-1, with a weak D call TRBD1 (5 bases). V was cut by 7 bases and J by 1 base, with 18 bases left in between. In germline, CDR1 is KGHDR, CDR2 SFDVKD. The CDR3 loop spans 16 amino acids. CDR3 coding DNA: TGTGCCACCAGCTCCGCCTCAAGGGGAGGGAACACTGAAGCTTTCTTT. Protein: CATSSASRGGNTEAFF.

This clone has a handful of counts. V and J are TRBV6-5 and TRBJ1-2; possible D gene TRBD1, 6 bases. V was trimmed by 6 bases and J by 8 bases, leaving 16 bases between them. This CDR3 comprises 13 residues. Germline V lookup: CDR1 MNHEY, CDR2 SVGAGI. CDR3 DNA sequence: TGTGCCAGCAGCCCCTCGACAGGTTGGGGCTACACCTTC. Translating it yields CASSPSTGWGYTF.

The chain links TRBV7-2 to TRBJ1-2; no reliable D call. Per the germline V gene, CDR1 is SGHTA and CDR2 is FQGNSA. The V end was cut by 6 bases, the J end by 0 bases, with 8 bases between. The CDR3 spans 13 residues. The CDR3 bases are TGTGCCAGCAGTTACGACTCTAACTATGGCTACACCTTC. It encodes CASSYDSNYGYTF.

The CDR3 loop reads CASSSLRGARNTEAFF. CDR3 DNA: TGTGCCAGCAGCTCCCTCCGGGGGGCGAGGAACACTGAAGCTTTCTTT. The genes are TRBV14 and TRBJ1-1; tentative D call: TRBD1 (6 bases). This CDR3 is built from 16 residues. Trimming shortened V by 5 bases and J by 1 base, and 17 bases separated the two germline ends. Germline V gives CDR1 SGHDN, CDR2 FVKESK.